These 30 T cell receptor beta chains were sequenced from one sample in a study of T cell responses to AZD1222 COVID-19 vaccine. Assay used: immunoSEQ multiplex PCR; TCRdb lists only in-frame clones, some missing. The sample shows approximately 70,000 clones, around 81% of them seen only once. Sample: peripheral blood, taken 28 days after the second AZD1222 dose. The receptors originated from an adult who received the AZD1222 COVID-19 vaccine.

The J gene is TRBJ1-3, the V gene TRBV29-1, with TRBD1 matching over 9 bases. CDR1 SQVTM and CDR2 ANQGSEA come from the germline V gene. V shed 6 bases and J 3 bases; nucleotides not matched to a gene: 6. The CDR3 is 14 amino acids. In nucleotides, the CDR3 is TGCAGCGTCCGACAGGGGGTTGTTGGAAACACCATATATTTT. Protein sequence: CSVRQGVVGNTIYF.

This chain links TRBV15 with TRBJ1-1; D not certain. The germline gives CDR1 LNHNV, CDR2 YYDKDF (reference sequence). The CDR3 runs 13 residues. V lost 5 bases and J 4 bases, leaving 11 bases between the germline ends. The CDR3 DNA sequence: TGTGCCACCAGCCTCAGACGGGGCACTGAAGCTTTCTTT. This gives the protein CATSLRRGTEAFF.

V and J are TRBV19 and TRBJ2-5, with no clear D. This CDR3 has 15 residues. Germline-derived CDR1 and CDR2 are LNHDA and SQIVND (reference sequence). Trimming left V 2 bases short and J 2 bases short, with 12 bases between. The CDR3 here is CASSISVARQETQYF. As DNA, the CDR3 is TGTGCCAGTAGTATATCGGTTGCTAGGCAAGAGACCCAGTACTTC.

This clone was seen just once. The rearrangement joins TRBV5-1 to TRBJ2-1; tentative D call: TRBD2 (5 bases). Germline values: CDR1 SGHRS, CDR2 YFSETQ. CDR3 size: 17 residues. V was trimmed by 4 bases and J by 0 bases, leaving 17 bases between them. In DNA form, the CDR3 reads TGCGCCAGCAGCACGACCCGAACTAGTGGCTCCTACAATGAGCAGTTCTTC. Amino acids: CASSTTRTSGSYNEQFF.

The chain links TRBV12-3 or TRBV12-4 to TRBJ2-3; 7 nucleotides match TRBD1. This CDR3 is built from 11 residues. J lost 9 bases, V lost 6 bases, and 3 bases had no gene match. The CDR3 DNA follows: TGTGCCAGCAGCCAGGGACAGACGCAGTATTTT. This encodes CASSQGQTQYF.

The count of this clone is one. The rearrangement uses TRBV19 and TRBJ2-3; 7 nucleotides align to TRBD2. Germline-derived CDR1 and CDR2 are LNHDA and SQIVND (reference sequence). The CDR3 runs 17 residues. After removal of 5 bases from V and 4 bases from J, the junction contained 15 bases not matched to a gene. The CDR3 DNA sequence: TGTGCCAGTAGTTTCTCCGGGACTACTCTCGGTGCAGATACGCAGTATTTT. This sequence encodes CASSFSGTTLGADTQYF.

J is TRBJ2-7 and V is TRBV7-8; 8 bases map to TRBD1. The V and J ends lost 1 base and 4 bases, in that order; junction bases with no gene match: 3. The length of the CDR3 is 14 residues. Looked up from germline, CDR1 is SGHVS and CDR2 is FQNEAQ. The CDR3 coding sequence is TGTGCCAGCAGCTTAGGGACAGGGTGGTACGAGCAGTACTTC. Its translation: CASSLGTGWYEQYF.

V usage is TRBV19 and J usage is TRBJ1-2; 7 bases are shared with TRBD1. Trimming removed 7 bases from V and 7 bases from J; junction bases left unmatched: 9. This CDR3 spans 13 amino acids. Germline V gene sequence: CDR1 LNHDA, CDR2 SQIVND (reference sequence). The CDR3 nucleotides are TGTGCCAGTATCTCCTTGGGGACAGCTGGCTACACCTTC. Its translation: CASISLGTAGYTF.

The chain combines TRBV7-2 with TRBJ2-1; 7 bases map to TRBD1. This CDR3 has 13 amino acids. Trimming cost V 4 bases and J 5 bases; bases outside gene matches: 2. Germline V lookup: CDR1 SGHTA, CDR2 FQGNSA. CDR3 DNA: TGTGCCAGCAGCTGGCAGGGGGACAATGAGCAGTTCTTC. Translated: CASSWQGDNEQFF.

V usage is TRBV29-1 and J usage is TRBJ2-7, with 7 bases that match TRBD1. The CDR3 runs to 12 residues. Germline V lookup: CDR1 SQVTM, CDR2 ANQGSEA. With V trimmed by 7 bases and J by 2 bases, 5 bases remained unmatched. Here the CDR3 reads CSAAQGAYEQYF. The DNA for the CDR3 is TGCAGCGCTGCCCAGGGGGCCTACGAGCAGTACTTC.

The V call is TRBV30, the J call TRBJ2-1, with a weak D call TRBD1 (5 bases). V lost 0 bases, J lost 5 bases, and 5 bases lay in between. This CDR3 comprises 12 residues. Germline V lookup: CDR1 GTSNPN, CDR2 SVGIG (reference sequence). Written as DNA, the CDR3 is TGTGCCTGGAGTGTAGGGGACAATGAGCAGTTCTTC. Residues: CAWSVGDNEQFF.

The rearrangement links TRBV28 to TRBJ2-3, with 10 positions matching TRBD2. V shed 5 bases and J 2 bases; nucleotides not matched to a gene: 4. The length of the CDR3 is 15 residues. The germline CDR1 and CDR2 sequences are MDHEN and SYDVKM. The DNA for the CDR3 is TGTGCCAGCAGTGTAGCGGGAGGTGCCACAGATACGCAGTATTTT. It yields the protein CASSVAGGATDTQYF.

V usage is TRBV6-1 and J usage is TRBJ1-2; D gene ambiguous. Trimming removed 3 bases from V and 4 bases from J, with 9 bases in between. CDR3 length: 13 residues. Germline V CDR1 and CDR2: MNHNS, SASEGT. CDR3 protein: CASSDLIGYGYTF. CDR3 bases: TGTGCCAGCAGTGATCTGATAGGCTATGGCTACACCTTC.

This clone was seen only a few times. This chain joins TRBV5-4 and TRBJ2-3, with 7 bases matching TRBD2. The V and J ends lost 1 base and 6 bases, in that order; junction bases with no gene match: 2. Germline V gives CDR1 SGHNT, CDR2 YYREEE (reference sequence). The CDR3 covers 13 residues. The CDR3 DNA reads as TGTGCCAGCAGCTTGACGCGGGAGGATACGCAGTATTTT. Residues: CASSLTREDTQYF.

This chain uses TRBV6-2 or TRBV6-3 with TRBJ2-2; D perhaps matches TRBD1 (5 bases). The length of the CDR3 is 17 residues. Germline CDR1 is MNHEY and CDR2 is SVGEGT. V lost 0 bases and J 4 bases, leaving 15 bases between the germline ends. CDR3 protein: CASSYSISRASTGELFF. The CDR3 bases are TGTGCCAGCAGTTACTCGATAAGCAGGGCGAGCACCGGGGAGCTGTTTTTT.

The chain carries TRBV19 and TRBJ1-6, with D unresolved. In germline, CDR1 is LNHDA, CDR2 SQIVND (reference sequence). This CDR3 is 15 amino acids long. V was shortened by 8 bases and J by 7 bases, with 18 bases between the two germline ends. CDR3 protein: CASGLPDSVNSPLHF. CDR3 DNA sequence: TGTGCCAGTGGGCTCCCGGACTCCGTGAATTCACCCCTCCACTTT. The variable domain in full, completed from reference TRBV19 and TRBJ1-6, reads DGGITQSPKYLFRKEGQNVTLSCEQNLNHDAMYWYRQDPGQGLRLIYYSQIVNDFQKGDIAEGYSVSREKKESFPLTVTSAQKNPTAFYLCASGLPDSVNSPLHFGNGTRLTVT.

The V call is TRBV30, the J call TRBJ1-3; D not certain. Germline CDR1 reads GTSNPN; CDR2 reads SVGIG (reference sequence). The CDR3 is 15 amino acids. Trimming stripped 0 bases from V and 0 bases from J, with 9 bases between. CDR3 in DNA: TGTGCCTGGAGTGTAGCCCGGAGCTCTGGAAACACCATATATTTT. Translating it yields CAWSVARSSGNTIYF.

This clone has just one count. Sequence at one end of the junction differs from germline and may be a read error. The V and J genes are TRBV10-3 and TRBJ2-1, with 9 bases aligning to TRBD1. Germline CDR1 is ENHRY and CDR2 is SYGVKD. The CDR3 runs to 16 residues. CDR3 in amino acids: CAISESGQGRNKEQFF. The CDR3 DNA reads as TGTGCCATCAGTGAGTCGGGACAGGGCAGGAACAAGGAGCAGTTCTTC.

The chain links TRBV4-2 to TRBJ2-1; 8 positions agree with TRBD1. V was clipped by 0 bases and J by 3 bases; unmatched bases: 7. Germline-derived CDR1 and CDR2 are LGHNA and YNFKEQ. The CDR3 loop spans 17 amino acids. This CDR3 reads CASSQDLAGGVYNEQFF. The CDR3 coding sequence is TGTGCCAGCAGCCAAGATCTTGCAGGGGGCGTCTACAATGAGCAGTTCTTC.

The chain carries TRBV2 and TRBJ2-3; unclear D gene. Trimming cost V 4 bases and J 3 bases, with 5 bases left between them. CDR1 is SNHLY, CDR2 FYNNEI, per germline. There are 12 residues in the CDR3. CDR3 DNA sequence: TGTGCCAGCAGTGGTACAACAGATACGCAGTATTTT. As protein: CASSGTTDTQYF.

A few counts support this clone. The rearrangement links TRBV7-3 to TRBJ2-2, with D possibly TRBD2 on 5 matching bases. Germline CDR1 SGHTA, CDR2 FQGTGA. The CDR3 runs to 15 residues. The V end was cut by 0 bases, the J end by 0 bases, with 5 bases between. CDR3 sequence: CASSLTSANTGELFF. CDR3 nucleotides: TGTGCCAGCAGCTTAACTAGCGCGAACACCGGGGAGCTGTTTTTT.

The rearrangement links TRBV4-3 to TRBJ1-2, with no clear D. V lost 0 bases and J 6 bases, leaving 14 bases between the germline ends. Per the germline V gene, CDR1 is LGHNA and CDR2 is YSLEER. The CDR3 is made up of 15 amino acids. The chain's CDR3 is CASSQDSQFYHGYTF. The CDR3 region has the DNA TGCGCCAGCAGCCAAGACAGTCAGTTTTATCATGGCTACACCTTC.

V is TRBV29-1 and J is TRBJ2-1; D might be TRBD2 (5 bases). The germline V gene encodes CDR1 SQVTM and CDR2 ANQGSEA. This CDR3 contains 14 residues. V lost 7 bases to trimming and J lost 0 bases, with 13 bases between them. In DNA, the CDR3 is TGCAGCGCCATAACGGGAAGCTCCTACAATGAGCAGTTCTTC. Translating gives CSAITGSSYNEQFF.

This chain joins TRBV18 and TRBJ1-5; D is perhaps TRBD1 (6 bases). Germline V gene lookup returns CDR1 KGHSH and CDR2 LQKENI. This CDR3 region has 14 residues. Trimming cost V 11 bases and J 0 bases, with 14 bases left between them. The CDR3 coding sequence is TGTGCCGCCACCGGACAGAATAGCAATCAGCCCCAGCATTTT. It codes for CAATGQNSNQPQHF.

This clone was recorded only once. The rearrangement joins TRBV6-5 to TRBJ1-4, with D hard to call. Looked up from germline, CDR1 is MNHEY and CDR2 is SVGAGI. Trimming stripped 5 bases from V and 2 bases from J, with 9 bases between. The CDR3 extends over 14 amino acids. The CDR3 coding sequence is TGTGCCAGCAGTCCAGCGTCCACTAATGAAAAACTGTTTTTT. Its translation: CASSPASTNEKLFF.

The CDR3 coding sequence is TGTGCCAGCAGTGTACACCCGGGACTTAGTTCCTACGAGCAGTACTTC. Amino acids: CASSVHPGLSSYEQYF. This chain links TRBV2 with TRBJ2-7; weak D call: TRBD2 (6 bases). The CDR3 is 16 amino acids. Trimming pared 4 bases from V and 1 base from J, leaving 17 bases between. Germline CDR1 and CDR2: SNHLY and FYNNEI.

This chain joins TRBV3-1 (or the pseudogene TRBV3-2) and TRBJ1-1, with D possibly being TRBD1 (5 bases). Germline CDR1 LGHDT, CDR2 YNNKEL (reference sequence). Trimming removed 1 base from V and 0 bases from J, with 6 bases in between. This CDR3 region has 14 residues. The CDR3 DNA sequence: TGTGCCAGCAGCCAAGTAGGGGTGAACACTGAAGCTTTCTTT. Translating gives CASSQVGVNTEAFF.

This CDR3 reads CAISEQNMNTEAFF. The DNA of the CDR3 is TGTGCCATCAGTGAACAGAACATGAACACTGAAGCTTTCTTT. The chain joins TRBV10-3 to TRBJ1-1; D is unresolved. This CDR3 spans 14 amino acids. Between the trimmed V and J ends, which lost 3 bases and 0 bases, there was a span of 8 bases. In germline, CDR1 is ENHRY, CDR2 SYGVKD.

This chain joins TRBV18 and TRBJ1-3, with D uncertain. The germline V gene encodes CDR1 KGHSH and CDR2 LQKENI. The CDR3 loop spans 14 amino acids. Trimming took off 6 bases at V and 0 bases at J, with 9 bases between the two ends. This CDR3 reads CASSPDSSGNTIYF. The CDR3 DNA is TGTGCCAGCTCGCCGGACTCCTCTGGAAACACCATATATTTT.

The chain combines TRBV30 with TRBJ1-4; 8 bases match TRBD1. Germline V gene sequence: CDR1 GTSNPN, CDR2 SVGIG (reference sequence). This CDR3 comprises 13 residues. V was clipped by 4 bases and J by 7 bases; unmatched bases: 5. The DNA of the CDR3 is TGTGCCTGGACGGGACAGGCCGGTGAAAAACTGTTTTTT. This encodes CAWTGQAGEKLFF.